The 24 T cell receptor beta chains given below trace back to one sample, sequenced in a study of T cells in Graves' hyperthyroidism and ophthalmopathy. RNA transcripts gave rise to amplified TCR beta CDR3 regions. The study used the HTBI primer set for a first-round RT-PCR of the TCR CDR3. MiXCR, run by TCRdb on the multiplex PCR reads, gives a single entry per CDR3 protein. The sample has around 250,000 distinct CDR3 sequences; 15% to 20% are singletons. The sequenced sample was blood. The receptors were sampled from a woman aged 18-29 years with Graves' ophthalmopathy.

This clonotype was detected many times. V gene TRBV27 combines with J gene TRBJ2-3, with 7 positions matching TRBD2. V gave up 2 bases and J gave up 3 bases; unmatched junction bases: 14. Germline-derived CDR1 and CDR2 are MNHEY and SMNVEV (reference sequence). CDR3 length equals 18 residues. CDR3 DNA sequence: TGTGCCAGCAGTTTACGGAAAACCGGGACTACGGGAACAGATACGCAGTATTTT. The encoded protein is CASSLRKTGTTGTDTQYF.

This clonotype has at least ten counts. The chain employs TRBV9 and TRBJ2-3; D is ambiguous. CDR3 length: 12 residues. V gave up 3 bases and J gave up 2 bases, with 4 bases separating them. Germline CDR1 SGDLS, CDR2 YYNGEE. Here the CDR3 reads CASSATTDTQYF. CDR3 in DNA: TGTGCCAGCAGCGCGACCACAGATACGCAGTATTTT. Looking up the rest from reference TRBV9 and TRBJ2-3 gives the full variable domain: DSGVTQTPKHLITATGQRVTLRCSPRSGDLSVYWYQQSLDQGLQFLIQYYNGEERAKGNILERFSAQQFPDLHSELNLSSLELGDSALYFCASSATTDTQYFGPGTRLTVL.

This clonotype was picked up many times. This chain links TRBV6-5 with TRBJ2-7; possibly TRBD1 or TRBD2 for D (5 bases each). Trimming left V 2 bases short and J 2 bases short, with 10 bases between. The CDR3 sequence is 14 residues long. The V gene's germline CDR1 is MNHEY and CDR2 SVGAGI. CDR3 sequence reads: CASSYGQGPYEQYF. The CDR3 DNA reads as TGTGCCAGCAGTTACGGGCAGGGACCCTACGAGCAGTACTTC.

This clonotype was seen at least ten times. The rearrangement links TRBV6-5 to TRBJ1-4; D unresolved. The CDR3 is 13 residues long. V gave up 2 bases and J gave up 10 bases, with 11 bases separating them. Per germline, CDR1 MNHEY and CDR2 SVGAGI. The chain's CDR3 is CASSYMELGKLFF. DNA of the CDR3: TGTGCCAGCAGTTACATGGAGTTAGGAAAACTGTTTTTT.

The gene calls are TRBV7-2 and TRBJ2-1; D is possibly TRBD1 (6 bases). Germline V gene sequence: CDR1 SGHTA, CDR2 FQGNSA. This CDR3 contains 18 residues. With 5 bases removed from V and 1 base from J, the gap between germline ends came to 21 bases. As DNA, the CDR3 is TGTGCCAGCAGCCCACCCGGGACATCACGGACTTCCTACAATGAGCAGTTCTTC. Its protein product is CASSPPGTSRTSYNEQFF.

Ten or more counts support this clonotype. The rearrangement joins TRBV4-3 to TRBJ2-5; TRBD2 might be the D (5 bases). Germline V gene data show CDR1 as LGHNA and CDR2 as YSLEER. The CDR3 length is 15 residues. With 1 base removed from V and 4 bases from J, the gap between germline ends came to 13 bases. CDR3 protein: CASSQGASSTETQYF. CDR3 coding DNA: TGCGCCAGCAGCCAAGGCGCTAGCAGCACAGAGACCCAGTACTTC.

The rearrangement links TRBV20-1 to TRBJ2-3; 14 bases are a match to TRBD2. Germline V gives CDR1 DFQATT, CDR2 SNEGSKA (reference sequence). This CDR3 has 19 amino acids. Losses at the gene ends were 6 bases for V and 0 bases for J; bases not matched to a gene: 14. CDR3 in DNA: TGCAGTGCCTTATCCGGGACTAGCGGGAGAGGAGGTAGCACAGATACGCAGTATTTT. Translation: CSALSGTSGRGGSTDTQYF.

The table lists this clonotype with many counts. This sequence joins TRBV25-1 and TRBJ2-7; D unclear. The CDR3 contains 13 residues. V was cut by 3 bases and J by 8 bases, with 14 bases left in between. The germline gives CDR1 MGHDK, CDR2 SYGVNS. In nucleotides, the CDR3 is TGTGCCAGCAGTGACTCTACGGGTTGGAAGCAGTACTTC. This sequence encodes CASSDSTGWKQYF.

The sample holds a few counts of this clonotype. The genes are TRBV20-1 and TRBJ2-7; 11 bases line up with TRBD2. V was pared by 0 bases and J by 5 bases, with 6 bases of the junction left unmatched. The germline gives CDR1 DFQATT, CDR2 SNEGSKA (reference sequence). The CDR3 totals 15 residues. The CDR3, as DNA: TGCAGTGCTAGAGATCATGGTAGCGGGGGGGACGAGCAGTACTTC. Protein: CSARDHGSGGDEQYF.

At least ten counts were recorded for this clonotype. The CDR3 DNA follows: TGTGCCAGCAGCTTGGGACGTAGCCAGCCCTACGAGCAGTACTTC. Protein: CASSLGRSQPYEQYF. The rearrangement joins TRBV7-8 to TRBJ2-7; D possibly matches TRBD1 or TRBD2 (5 bases each). The CDR3 has 15 amino acids. The V end lost 3 bases, the J end lost 2 bases, and 14 bases lay between the germline ends. Germline V gives CDR1 SGHVS, CDR2 FQNEAQ.

As regards this clonotype: With a much larger clone just one base away, this may be a read error. CDR3 DNA: TGTGCCAGCAGCATCGGGACTAGCGGGGCAACCTACGAGCAGTACTTC. Protein product: CASSIGTSGATYEQYF. The rearrangement uses TRBV2 and TRBJ2-7; 13 nucleotides line up with TRBD2. Trimming took 6 bases from V and 2 from J; bases not matched to a gene: 7. The germline CDR1 and CDR2 sequences are SNHLY and FYNNEI. The CDR3 has 16 residues. Supplemented by reference TRBV2 and TRBJ2-7, the full variable domain reads EPEVTQTPSHQVTQMGQEVILRCVPISNHLYFYWYRQILGQKVEFLVSFYNNEISEKSEIFDDQFSVERPDGSNFTLKIRSTKLEDSAMYFCASSIGTSGATYEQYFGPGTRLTVT.

The V gene is TRBV27, the J gene TRBJ2-7; D possibly corresponds to TRBD1 (6 bases). Germline V gene data show CDR1 as MNHEY and CDR2 as SMNVEV (reference sequence). The CDR3 runs 16 residues. Between the trimmed V and J ends, which lost 6 bases and 3 bases, there was a span of 21 bases. The chain's CDR3 is CASRAKSTGRSYEQYF. The CDR3 region has the DNA TGTGCCAGCAGGGCTAAGTCGACAGGACGAAGCTACGAGCAGTACTTC.

In its sample, this clonotype was seen many times. The junction and the germline gene differ at one end; a read error may be behind it. The genes are TRBV7-7 and TRBJ1-1; tentatively, D is TRBD1 (6 bases). This CDR3 comprises 14 residues. The germline V gene encodes CDR1 SSHAT and CDR2 FNYEAQ (reference sequence). The CDR3 DNA reads TGTGCTAGCACCGCTGGGACACAGAACACTGAAGCTTTCTTT. As protein: CASTAGTQNTEAFF.

This clonotype occurred many times. The chain combines TRBV28 with TRBJ2-7; perhaps TRBD1 as D (6 bases). Trimming stripped 6 bases from V and 2 bases from J, with 17 bases between. The CDR3 sequence is 15 residues long. Germline-derived CDR1 and CDR2 are MDHEN and SYDVKM. CDR3 loop: CASRQTGPIPYEQYF. The DNA of the CDR3 is TGTGCCAGCAGACAAACAGGGCCGATCCCCTACGAGCAGTACTTC. Supplemented by reference TRBV28 and TRBJ2-7, the full variable domain reads DVKVTQSSRYLVKRTGEKVFLECVQDMDHENMFWYRQDPGLGLRLIYFSYDVKMKEKGDIPEGYSVSREKKERFSLILESASTNQTSMYLCASRQTGPIPYEQYFGPGTRLTVT.

This chain connects TRBV24-1 to TRBJ1-5; D is unclear. The germline CDR1 and CDR2 sequences are KGHDR and SFDVKD. V was cut by 3 bases and J by 11 bases, with 10 bases left in between. CDR3 length: 12 amino acids. The CDR3 spells CATSDSMRAQHF. CDR3 DNA: TGTGCCACCAGTGATAGCATGAGGGCCCAGCATTTT.

A word on this clonotype: Its ends do not fully match the called genes, so a read error is possible. This rearrangement joins TRBV7-9 to TRBJ1-1; D possibly corresponds to TRBD1 (6 bases). Germline V gene lookup returns CDR1 SEHNR and CDR2 FQNEAQ (reference sequence). The CDR3 runs 17 residues. The CDR3 DNA is TGTGCCAGCAGCGTAGCGGGGGGGCGCACCGGGGACACTGAAGCTTTCTTT. It yields the protein CASSVAGGRTGDTEAFF.

This clonotype occurred many times. The rearrangement uses TRBV11-2 and TRBJ1-1, with D possibly TRBD1 on 6 matching bases. Trimming took off 4 bases at V and 10 bases at J, with 10 bases between the two ends. The CDR3 spans 11 residues. Germline CDR1 and CDR2: SGHAT and FQNNGV. The CDR3 reads CASSSQGPAFF. The DNA for the CDR3 is TGTGCCAGCAGCTCACAGGGACCAGCTTTCTTT.

The chain recombines TRBV7-8 with TRBJ1-1; D possibly corresponds to TRBD1 (6 bases). This CDR3 is built from 13 residues. The V gene's germline CDR1 is SGHVS and CDR2 FQNEAQ. V lost 8 bases, J lost 0 bases, and 10 bases lay in between. The CDR3 DNA is TGTGCCAGCCCCGGACAGTTGAACACTGAAGCTTTCTTT. It codes for CASPGQLNTEAFF.

In its sample, this clonotype was seen many times. V usage is TRBV7-9 and J usage is TRBJ2-5, with a tentative D call TRBD2 (5 bases). Per germline, CDR1 SEHNR and CDR2 FQNEAQ (reference sequence). The CDR3 runs to 15 residues. Deletions cut 1 base from V and 1 base from J, with 10 bases between. CDR3 in DNA: TGTGCCAGCAGCTTAGTGACTAACCTCCAAGAGACCCAGTACTTC. Protein product: CASSLVTNLQETQYF.

This clonotype occurred a few times. The chain combines TRBV5-1 with TRBJ2-5, with 8 bases identical to TRBD1. Losses at the gene ends were 0 bases for V and 4 bases for J; bases not matched to a gene: 2. The CDR3 is 14 residues long. CDR1 is SGHRS, CDR2 YFSETQ, per germline. CDR3 in amino acids: CASSLEQGGETQYF. As DNA, the CDR3 is TGCGCCAGCAGCTTGGAACAGGGGGGAGAGACCCAGTACTTC.

This clonotype occurred many times. This chain links TRBV5-5 with TRBJ2-1; TRBD1 matches 10 bases. In germline, CDR1 is SGHKS, CDR2 YYEKEE (reference sequence). The CDR3 length is 16 residues. The trim removed 0 bases at V and 3 bases at J, leaving 3 bases unmatched. The CDR3 loop is CASSLEGQGIYNEQFF. The CDR3 DNA follows: TGTGCCAGCAGCTTGGAGGGACAGGGGATCTACAATGAGCAGTTCTTC.

This clonotype was observed a handful of times. The chain couples TRBV7-9 to TRBJ2-1; 12 nucleotides agree with TRBD2. The trim removed 10 bases at V and 6 bases at J, leaving 7 bases unmatched. CDR1 is SEHNR and CDR2 is FQNEAQ in the germline V gene (reference sequence). The CDR3 has 14 amino acids. The CDR3 DNA sequence: TGTGCCACAGCGGCTAGCGGGGGGGGCAATGAGCAGTTCTTC. It is translated as CATAASGGGNEQFF.

This clonotype came up many times. DNA of the CDR3: TGTGCCAGCAGCGCCTTAGGGGGACAACCAGATACGCAGTATTTT. Translating gives CASSALGGQPDTQYF. The chain employs TRBV9 and TRBJ2-3; maybe TRBD1 (6 bases). Germline CDR1 and CDR2: SGDLS and YYNGEE. This CDR3 spans 15 amino acids. The germline V and J ends were trimmed by 3 bases and 4 bases, with 15 bases remaining between them.

The rearrangement links TRBV5-4 to TRBJ1-1; 10 nucleotides align to TRBD1. Trimming took 4 bases from V and 4 from J; bases not matched to a gene: 7. Germline V lookup: CDR1 SGHNT, CDR2 YYREEE (reference sequence). The CDR3 contains 15 residues. This chain's CDR3 is CASSTGQGSGTEAFF. The CDR3 bases are TGTGCCAGCAGCACGGGACAGGGGTCGGGCACTGAAGCTTTCTTT.